This T cell receptor beta chain was obtained from a study of fetal regulatory T cell absence and autoimmunity. Points from the study as a whole: Pancreas TCRs were oligoclonally enriched versus cord blood, some clones over 80-fold.

TCRdb's copy holds only in-frame clones and misses some; the assay was immunoSEQ multiplex PCR. The table shows more than 90,000 clones, with about three quarters occurring only once. This clone has only one observation. Its specificity is not known. The CDR3 contains 15 residues. The V end lost 0 bases, the J end lost 2 bases, and 11 bases lay between the germline ends. Germline values: CDR1 SGHVS, CDR2 FNYEAQ. The sequenced sample consisted of pancreas tissue. This TCR was sampled from a male donor with IPEX syndrome. This sequence joins TRBV7-6 and TRBJ2-7; D assignment may be TRBD1 or TRBD2 (5 bases each). CDR3 in DNA: TGTGCCAGCAGCTTAGCCTGGGACCCGACCTACGAGCAGTACTTC. This codes for CASSLAWDPTYEQYF.